The 22 T cell receptor beta chains below were found in one sample sequenced in a study of blood T cell repertoires in COVID-19. Some clones are missing from TCRdb's copy, which holds only in-frame ones; the method was immunoSEQ multiplex PCR. This table has about 16,000 clones, about 90% appearing once. The sequenced material came from peripheral blood. The receptor set was obtained from a human donor in a cohort sampled during active COVID-19.

The chain carries TRBV6-1 and TRBJ2-7; 8 bases align to TRBD1. V shed 3 bases, J shed 6 bases, and the junction held 10 bases outside the gene matches. Per germline, CDR1 MNHNS and CDR2 SASEGT. The CDR3 loop spans 15 amino acids. CDR3 sequence (DNA): TGTGCCAGCAGTGAGGCTGGACAGGGCTCCGCCGAGCAGTACTTC. It encodes CASSEAGQGSAEQYF.

This rearrangement joins TRBV9 to TRBJ2-3; D possibly corresponds to TRBD2 (6 bases). The CDR3 has 16 residues. Germline CDR1 is SGDLS and CDR2 is YYNGEE. Deletions cut 0 bases from V and 1 base from J, with 12 bases between. The CDR3, as DNA: TGTGCCAGCAGCGTAGCTCCTAGCGTGGGCACAGATACGCAGTATTTT. It translates to CASSVAPSVGTDTQYF.

The V gene is TRBV27, the J gene TRBJ2-7; 8 positions match TRBD1. Germline V CDR1 and CDR2: MNHEY, SMNVEV (reference sequence). The CDR3 totals 16 residues. V was clipped by 4 bases and J by 1 base; unmatched bases: 9. Here the CDR3 DNA reads TGTGCCAGCAGTTGGACAGGGCCCAATCGATCCTACGAGCAGTACTTC. Protein: CASSWTGPNRSYEQYF.

This chain joins TRBV19 and TRBJ2-1; D unclear. V was clipped by 6 bases and J by 2 bases, with 14 bases between them. The CDR3 spans 15 residues. Germline V gene data show CDR1 as LNHDA and CDR2 as SQIVND (reference sequence). In nucleotides, the CDR3 is TGTGCCAGTAGACTCTCTATTGTGGCCTACAATGAGCAGTTCTTC. Protein sequence: CASRLSIVAYNEQFF. Together with reference TRBV19 and TRBJ2-1, the CDR3 gives the full variable domain: DGGITQSPKYLFRKEGQNVTLSCEQNLNHDAMYWYRQDPGQGLRLIYYSQIVNDFQKGDIAEGYSVSREKKESFPLTVTSAQKNPTAFYLCASRLSIVAYNEQFFGPGTRLTVL.

The chain is built from TRBV6-1 and TRBJ1-6; TRBD1 is a possible D gene (5 bases). Trimming removed 0 bases from V and 8 bases from J, with 14 bases in between. This CDR3 contains 16 residues. CDR1 is MNHNS, CDR2 SASEGT, per germline. The CDR3 DNA is TGTGCCAGCAGTGAAGCCAGGGCAGGCGGTTATTCACCCCTCCACTTT. Translating it yields CASSEARAGGYSPLHF.

This clone was seen a few times. The gene calls are TRBV6-5 and TRBJ1-5, with a weak D call TRBD1 (5 bases). Trimming removed 6 bases at V and 7 bases at J, with 16 bases between. The germline gives CDR1 MNHEY, CDR2 SVGAGI. This CDR3 has 14 residues. CDR3 region: CASSRGGGRQPQHF. CDR3 nucleotide sequence: TGTGCCAGCAGCCGCGGGGGGGGTCGACAGCCCCAGCATTTT.

The chain employs TRBV30 and TRBJ2-7; a possible D gene is TRBD2 (5 bases). In germline, CDR1 is GTSNPN, CDR2 SVGIG (reference sequence). The CDR3 consists of 13 residues. V was cut by 2 bases and J by 7 bases, with 15 bases left in between. CDR3 protein: CAWSLGVRDEQYF. The CDR3 DNA reads as TGTGCCTGGAGTCTTGGGGTGAGGGATGAGCAGTACTTC.

The J gene is TRBJ1-1, the V gene TRBV5-4; D unresolved. Germline V gene data show CDR1 as SGHNT and CDR2 as YYREEE (reference sequence). V was trimmed by 4 bases and J by 0 bases, leaving 10 bases between them. The CDR3 is made up of 14 amino acids. DNA for the CDR3: TGTGCCAGCAGCCCCCAGACACTGAACACTGAAGCTTTCTTT. Its protein is CASSPQTLNTEAFF.

The chain links TRBV27 to TRBJ1-1; 8 bases match TRBD1. This CDR3 contains 17 residues. J gave up 11 bases and V 5 bases, and 22 bases lay outside the gene matches. Germline assignment: CDR1 MNHEY and CDR2 SMNVEV (reference sequence). The CDR3 region has the DNA TGTGCCAGCAGTCTCGTATTCACAGGGGGAGGTCGTGAGCGCGCTTTCTTT. Residues: CASSLVFTGGGRERAFF.

The chain employs TRBV19 and TRBJ1-2, with D hard to call. The germline V and J ends were trimmed by 3 bases and 5 bases, with 13 bases remaining between them. CDR3 size: 14 residues. Germline values: CDR1 LNHDA, CDR2 SQIVND (reference sequence). The CDR3 sequence is CASSIWGGDYGYTF. For the CDR3, the DNA is TGTGCCAGTAGTATCTGGGGAGGCGATTATGGCTACACCTTC.

The chain combines TRBV7-2 with TRBJ1-4; TRBD1 is a possible D gene (6 bases). CDR1 SGHTA and CDR2 FQGNSA come from the germline V gene. The CDR3 contains 14 residues. V was shortened by 5 bases and J by 6 bases, with 13 bases between the two germline ends. CDR3 in DNA: TGTGCCAGCAGCCTACAGGGAACGGATGAAAAACTGTTTTTT. It translates to CASSLQGTDEKLFF.

This rearrangement joins TRBV5-1 to TRBJ2-3; TRBD1 aligns across 9 bases. Looked up from germline, CDR1 is SGHRS and CDR2 is YFSETQ. CDR3 size: 18 residues. J gave up 2 bases and V 0 bases, and 10 bases lay outside the gene matches. The CDR3 region is CASSLEGQGILYTDTQYF. The CDR3 DNA reads TGCGCCAGCAGCTTGGAGGGACAGGGCATACTGTACACAGATACGCAGTATTTT.

The chain employs TRBV3-1 (or the pseudogene TRBV3-2) and TRBJ2-7, with 7 bases identical to TRBD2. This CDR3 region has 15 residues. Trimming at V came to 3 bases and at J to 0 bases, leaving 5 bases not matched to a gene. Germline CDR1 reads LGHDT; CDR2 reads YNNKEL (reference sequence). The CDR3, as DNA: TGTGCCAGCAGCCACCTCGGCGGGGGCTCCTACGAGCAGTACTTC. Translated: CASSHLGGGSYEQYF.

CDR3 in amino acids: CATSDLAGGTETQYF. CDR3 DNA: TGTGCCACCAGTGATTTAGCGGGGGGGACAGAGACCCAGTACTTC. The rearrangement joins TRBV24-1 to TRBJ2-5; 10 nucleotides align to TRBD2. The trim removed 1 base at V and 4 bases at J, leaving 2 bases unmatched. The CDR3 is 15 residues long. Germline V gene data show CDR1 as KGHDR and CDR2 as SFDVKD.

The J gene is TRBJ2-1, the V gene TRBV3-1 (or the pseudogene TRBV3-2), with 8 positions matching TRBD2. J was trimmed by 0 bases and V by 8 bases; bases with no gene match: 3. CDR1 is LGHDT, CDR2 YNNKEL, per germline (reference sequence). This CDR3 spans 14 amino acids. The CDR3 protein is CASSGTSSYNEQFF. DNA for the CDR3: TGTGCCAGCTCCGGGACTAGCTCCTACAATGAGCAGTTCTTC.

The CDR3 DNA reads as TGTGCCAGCAGTGTCGGGAACACTGAAGCTTTCTTT. This gives the protein CASSVGNTEAFF. The gene calls are TRBV25-1 and TRBJ1-1; D ambiguous. V lost 4 bases and J lost 1, with 4 bases in between. Germline loops: CDR1 MGHDK, CDR2 SYGVNS. The CDR3 covers 12 residues.

The CDR3 sequence is CASSPVPLNYGYTF. The DNA for the CDR3 is TGTGCCAGTAGCCCCGTTCCCCTTAACTATGGCTACACCTTC. The chain carries TRBV19 and TRBJ1-2, with unresolved D. This CDR3 region has 14 residues. Trimming left V 6 bases short and J 1 base short, with 12 bases between. In germline, CDR1 is LNHDA, CDR2 SQIVND (reference sequence).

This sequence joins TRBV24-1 and TRBJ2-1; 9 bases are shared with TRBD1. The CDR3 is 14 amino acids. Germline loops: CDR1 KGHDR, CDR2 SFDVKD. J gave up 6 bases and V 3 bases, and 2 bases lay outside the gene matches. The CDR3 bases are TGTGCCACCAGTGATGACAGGGGGGGCAATGAGCAGTTCTTC. This sequence encodes CATSDDRGGNEQFF.

This rearrangement joins TRBV29-1 to TRBJ1-2; TRBD1 agrees at 9 bases. The V gene's germline CDR1 is SQVTM and CDR2 ANQGSEA. This CDR3 is built from 14 residues. V trimming: 1 base; J trimming: 2 bases; junction bases outside the gene matches: 2. CDR3 bases: TGCAGCGTTGAAGGGACAGGGGAGAACTATGGCTACACCTTC. Translation gives CSVEGTGENYGYTF. Looking up the rest from reference TRBV29-1 and TRBJ1-2 gives the full variable domain: SAVISQKPSRDICQRGTSLTIQCQVDSQVTMMFWYRQQPGQSLTLIATANQGSEATYESGFVIDKFPISRPNLTFSTLTVSNMSPEDSSIYLCSVEGTGENYGYTFGSGTRLTVV.

This rearrangement joins TRBV9 to TRBJ1-2; D possibly corresponds to TRBD1 (5 bases). CDR1 SGDLS and CDR2 YYNGEE come from the germline V gene. Trimming cost V 7 bases and J 2 bases, with 12 bases left between them. The CDR3 is made up of 13 amino acids. The chain's CDR3 is CASRPSGNYGYTF. The CDR3 nucleotides are TGTGCCAGCCGGCCCTCAGGGAACTATGGCTACACCTTC.

This chain links TRBV6-5 with TRBJ1-6; D gene ambiguous. Per germline, CDR1 MNHEY and CDR2 SVGAGI. The V and J ends lost 8 bases and 2 bases respectively, with 13 bases between them. CDR3 size: 15 residues. The CDR3 nucleotides are TGTGCCAGCCGCAGCGGGTCGGCCTATAATTCACCCCTCCACTTT. As protein: CASRSGSAYNSPLHF.

This chain uses TRBV4-3 with TRBJ1-1, with D hard to call. Germline assignment: CDR1 LGHNA and CDR2 YSLEER. The CDR3 runs to 15 residues. Deletions cut 0 bases from V and 4 bases from J, with 12 bases between. The CDR3 nucleotides read TGCGCCAGCAGCCAAGAAACCGGGTCGGGCACTGAAGCTTTCTTT. Amino acid sequence: CASSQETGSGTEAFF.